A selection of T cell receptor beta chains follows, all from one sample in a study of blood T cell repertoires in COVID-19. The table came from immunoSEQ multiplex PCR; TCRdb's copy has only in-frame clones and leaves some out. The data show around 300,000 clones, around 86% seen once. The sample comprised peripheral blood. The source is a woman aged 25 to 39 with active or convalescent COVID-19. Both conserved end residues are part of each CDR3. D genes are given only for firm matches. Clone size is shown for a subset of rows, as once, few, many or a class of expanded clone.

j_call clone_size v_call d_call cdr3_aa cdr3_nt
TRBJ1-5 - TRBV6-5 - CASDLDRQPQHF TGTGCCAGCGACCTAGATCGTCAGCCCCAGCATTTT
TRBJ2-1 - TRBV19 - CASSMIPGSYNEQFF TGTGCCAGTAGTATGATCCCGGGCTCCTACAATGAGCAGTTCTTC
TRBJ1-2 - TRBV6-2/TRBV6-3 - CASSPSGYGYTF TGTGCCAGCAGCCCGTCAGGCTATGGCTACACCTTC
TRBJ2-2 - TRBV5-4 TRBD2 CASSSGGENTGELFF TGTGCCAGCAGCAGCGGGGGGGAGAACACCGGGGAGCTGTTTTTT
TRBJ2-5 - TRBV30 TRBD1 CAWSSGQLQETQYF TGTGCCTGGAGTTCGGGACAGCTCCAAGAGACCCAGTACTTC
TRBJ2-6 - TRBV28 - CASRLGPPGANVLTF TGTGCCAGCAGACTAGGGCCCCCGGGGGCCAACGTCCTGACTTTC
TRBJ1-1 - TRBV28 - CASYIPGSTEAFF TGTGCCAGCTACATACCAGGGTCCACTGAAGCTTTCTTT
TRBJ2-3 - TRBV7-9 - CASSLGAYTTDTQYF TGTGCCAGCAGCTTAGGCGCCTATACCACAGATACGCAGTATTTT
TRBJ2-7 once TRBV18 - CASSPKVRVEQYF TGTGCCAGCTCACCTAAGGTCCGGGTCGAGCAGTACTTC
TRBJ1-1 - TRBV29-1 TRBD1 CSVSRDRGVAEAFF TGCAGCGTGTCCAGAGACAGGGGGGTTGCTGAAGCTTTCTTT
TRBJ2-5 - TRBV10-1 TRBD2 CASSEFLAGGRGETQYF TGCGCCAGCAGTGAGTTCCTAGCGGGGGGGAGGGGAGAGACCCAGTACTTC
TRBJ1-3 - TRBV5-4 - CASSSSGGPTGNTIYF TGTGCCAGCAGCTCCTCCGGAGGGCCCACTGGAAACACCATATATTTT
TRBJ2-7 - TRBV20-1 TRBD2 CSASRAGGGQNYEQYF TGCAGTGCTAGTCGGGCGGGAGGGGGGCAAAACTACGAGCAGTACTTC
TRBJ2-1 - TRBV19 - CASSILRGDEQFF TGTGCCAGTAGTATCCTCAGGGGGGATGAGCAGTTCTTC
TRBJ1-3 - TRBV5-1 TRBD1 CASSLAPRTGGFGNTIYF TGCGCCAGCAGCTTGGCTCCCCGGACAGGGGGCTTTGGAAACACCATATATTTT
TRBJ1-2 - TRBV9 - CASSARATGNYGYTF TGTGCCAGCAGCGCCCGCGCTACAGGGAACTATGGCTACACCTTC
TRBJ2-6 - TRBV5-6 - CASSLGGSGANVLTF TGTGCCAGCAGCTTGGGAGGGTCGGGGGCCAACGTCCTGACTTTC
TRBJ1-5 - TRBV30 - CAWSGSNQPQHF TGTGCCTGGAGCGGGAGCAATCAGCCCCAGCATTTT
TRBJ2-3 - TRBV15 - CATSRLGPDTQYF TGTGCCACCAGCAGACTAGGTCCGGATACGCAGTATTTT
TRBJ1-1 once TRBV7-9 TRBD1 CASSRQGRNTEAFF TGTGCCAGCAGCAGACAGGGTAGGAACACTGAAGCTTTCTTT
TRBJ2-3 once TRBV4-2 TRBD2 CASSQVGGGVTDTQYF TGTGCCAGCAGCCAAGTAGGCGGGGGGGTCACAGATACGCAGTATTTT
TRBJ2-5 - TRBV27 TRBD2 CASAAGLGVETQYF TGTGCCAGCGCTGCGGGACTAGGTGTAGAGACCCAGTACTTC
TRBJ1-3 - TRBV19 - CASSPRDIPGNTIYF TGTGCCAGCAGCCCCAGGGACATACCAGGAAACACCATATATTTT
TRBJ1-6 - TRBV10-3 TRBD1 CAISESGTENSPLHF TGTGCCATCAGTGAGTCCGGGACAGAAAATTCACCCCTCCACTTT
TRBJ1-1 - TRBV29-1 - CSVGEGAEAFF TGCAGCGTTGGAGAGGGAGCTGAAGCTTTCTTT
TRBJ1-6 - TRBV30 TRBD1 CAWRGDRRDNSPLHF TGTGCCTGGAGGGGGGACAGGCGAGATAATTCACCCCTCCACTTT
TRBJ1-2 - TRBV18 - CASSPVLARGYGYTF TGTGCCAGCTCACCAGTTCTCGCCAGGGGCTATGGCTACACCTTC
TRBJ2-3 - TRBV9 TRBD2 CASSVEAGQSGTDTQYF TGTGCCAGCAGCGTAGAAGCGGGGCAGTCTGGCACAGATACGCAGTATTTT
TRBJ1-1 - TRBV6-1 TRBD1 CASSEVLLGQGGTEAFF TGTGCCAGCAGTGAAGTTTTATTGGGACAGGGTGGGACTGAAGCTTTCTTT
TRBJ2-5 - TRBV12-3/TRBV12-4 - CASSSTQGRQYF TGTGCCAGCAGTTCCACTCAGGGTAGGCAGTACTTC
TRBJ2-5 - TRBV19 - CASGGAGETQYF TGTGCCAGTGGGGGGGCCGGGGAGACCCAGTACTTC
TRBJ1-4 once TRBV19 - CASTGSSARLNEKLFF TGTGCCAGTACAGGCAGCAGTGCCCGACTAAATGAAAAACTGTTTTTT
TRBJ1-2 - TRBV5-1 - CASSFEDGGGYTF TGCGCCAGCAGCTTCGAGGACGGGGGTGGCTACACCTTC
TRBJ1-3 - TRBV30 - CAWSPRGGTGNTIYF TGTGCCTGGAGTCCCAGGGGTGGCACTGGAAACACCATATATTTT
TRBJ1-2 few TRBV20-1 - CSARRSGGYTF TGCAGTGCTAGGAGGAGTGGAGGCTACACCTTC
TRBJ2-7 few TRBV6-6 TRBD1 CASSQTGGEQYF TGTGCCAGCAGCCAGACAGGGGGCGAGCAGTACTTC
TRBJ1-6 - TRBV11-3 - CASSLDLRRRTSSYNSPLHF TGTGCCAGCAGCTTAGATCTAAGGAGGCGTACGAGCTCCTATAATTCACCCCTCCACTTT
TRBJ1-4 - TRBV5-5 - CASSSRDEKLFF TGTGCCAGCAGCTCCCGGGATGAAAAACTGTTTTTT
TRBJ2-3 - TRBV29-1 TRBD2 CSVEPSGGTDTQYF TGCAGCGTTGAACCTAGCGGGGGAACAGATACGCAGTATTTT
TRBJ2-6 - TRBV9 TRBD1 CASTAVPQGAGANVLTF TGTGCCAGCACCGCAGTACCCCAGGGGGCTGGGGCCAACGTCCTGACTTTC
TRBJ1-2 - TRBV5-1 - CASSPSGATNYGYTF TGCGCCAGCAGCCCGAGTGGGGCAACTAACTATGGCTACACCTTC
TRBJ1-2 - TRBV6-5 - CASSYRGNGYTF TGTGCCAGCAGTTATCGGGGGAATGGCTACACCTTC
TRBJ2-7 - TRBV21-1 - CASSKVEGDRGLTYEQYF TGTGCCAGCAGCAAAGTGGAAGGGGACAGGGGCCTAACCTACGAGCAGTACTTC
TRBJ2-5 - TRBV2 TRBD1 CASSDRAREETQYF TGTGCCAGCAGCGACAGGGCACGAGAAGAGACCCAGTACTTC
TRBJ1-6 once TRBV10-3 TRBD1 CAISRNLAGTVDNSPLHF TGTGCCATCAGCCGGAATCTAGCCGGGACAGTTGATAATTCACCCCTCCACTTT
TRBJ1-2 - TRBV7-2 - CASSLSGDYGYTF TGTGCCAGCAGCTTATCCGGGGACTATGGCTACACCTTC
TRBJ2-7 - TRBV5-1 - CASSSGDVDSYEQYF TGCGCCAGCAGCTCAGGGGACGTAGACTCCTACGAGCAGTACTTC
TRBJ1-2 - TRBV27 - CASSYGRSYGYTF TGTGCCAGCAGTTATGGTAGGAGCTATGGCTACACCTTC
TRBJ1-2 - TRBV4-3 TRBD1 CASSRSTGTAYGYTF TGCGCCAGCAGCCGATCTACAGGGACAGCCTATGGCTACACCTTC
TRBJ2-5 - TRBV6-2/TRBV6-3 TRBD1 CASSSQGAETQYF TGTGCCAGCAGTTCTCAGGGGGCAGAGACCCAGTACTTC
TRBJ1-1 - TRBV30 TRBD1 CAWRDRGDTEAFF TGTGCCTGGAGGGACAGGGGCGACACTGAAGCTTTCTTT
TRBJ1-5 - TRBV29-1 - CSVVAGYGQPQHF TGCAGCGTTGTGGCAGGGTACGGTCAGCCCCAGCATTTT
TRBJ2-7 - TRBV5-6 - CASSLAVYEQYF TGTGCCAGCAGCTTAGCGGTTTACGAGCAGTACTTC
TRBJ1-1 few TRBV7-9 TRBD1 CASSLAIGTGKKGDTEAFF TGTGCCAGCAGCTTAGCCATAGGGACAGGGAAGAAGGGTGACACTGAAGCTTTCTTT
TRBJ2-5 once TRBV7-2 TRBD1 CASRRDRVVQETQYF TGTGCCAGCAGGCGGGACAGGGTGGTGCAAGAGACCCAGTACTTC